The rows below give T cell receptor beta chains drawn from one sample of a study of blood T cell repertoires in COVID-19. Sequencing was performed with immunoSEQ multiplex PCR; in TCRdb, only in-frame clones are kept and a portion is missing. The repertoire holds 100,000 to 130,000 clones, less than 75% seen once, with less than 2% in the top ten. Sequencing was performed on peripheral blood. The receptors stem from a woman in her thirties or forties with acute or convalescent COVID-19. The CDR3 runs from the conserved cysteine through the conserved F or W. The order of the fields is CDR3 protein, CDR3 DNA, D gene, clone size, J gene, V gene. D genes are given only for firm matches. Where a row states a size, it is once, few, many or the class of an expanded clone; other rows omit it.

cdr3_aa: CASSLSGQFSEQYF
cdr3_nt: TGTGCCAGCAGTTTATCTGGGCAGTTCAGCGAGCAGTACTTC
d_call: -
clone_size: -
j_call: TRBJ2-7
v_call: TRBV28

cdr3_aa: CATSAPTSGGATDTQYF
cdr3_nt: TGTGCCACCAGTGCCCCGACTAGCGGGGGAGCTACAGATACGCAGTATTTT
d_call: TRBD2
clone_size: once
j_call: TRBJ2-3
v_call: TRBV24-1

cdr3_aa: CASSQGGQGARNTGELFF
cdr3_nt: TGCGCCAGCAGCCAGGGGGGGCAGGGGGCTCGGAACACCGGGGAGCTGTTTTTT
d_call: -
clone_size: few
j_call: TRBJ2-2
v_call: TRBV4-3

cdr3_aa: CASSFLGRRTNYGYTF
cdr3_nt: TGTGCCAGCAGCTTCCTAGGGAGGAGAACTAACTATGGCTACACCTTC
d_call: -
clone_size: few
j_call: TRBJ1-2
v_call: TRBV7-2

cdr3_aa: CASSRGSSSYNSPLHF
cdr3_nt: TGTGCCAGCAGTCGAGGGAGCAGCTCCTATAATTCACCCCTCCACTTT
d_call: -
clone_size: -
j_call: TRBJ1-6
v_call: TRBV27

cdr3_aa: CASSAGIAGELFF
cdr3_nt: TGCGCCAGCAGCGCGGGTATAGCCGGGGAGCTGTTTTTT
d_call: -
clone_size: -
j_call: TRBJ2-2
v_call: TRBV5-1

cdr3_aa: CASRGSATDTQYF
cdr3_nt: TGTGCCAGTAGGGGTAGCGCCACAGATACGCAGTATTTT
d_call: -
clone_size: -
j_call: TRBJ2-3
v_call: TRBV19

cdr3_aa: CASSPPGHDYGYTF
cdr3_nt: TGTGCCAGCAGTCCTCCGGGACATGACTATGGCTACACCTTC
d_call: -
clone_size: few
j_call: TRBJ1-2
v_call: TRBV28

cdr3_aa: CASGGITDTQYF
cdr3_nt: TGTGCCAGCGGGGGGATCACAGATACGCAGTATTTT
d_call: -
clone_size: -
j_call: TRBJ2-3
v_call: TRBV12-3/TRBV12-4

cdr3_aa: CASSIRQVPGVNTEAFF
cdr3_nt: TGTGCCAGTAGTATCCGACAGGTCCCTGGTGTGAACACTGAAGCTTTCTTT
d_call: -
clone_size: -
j_call: TRBJ1-1
v_call: TRBV19

cdr3_aa: CASSSELTYEQYF
cdr3_nt: TGTGCCAGCAGTTCCGAACTGACCTACGAGCAGTACTTC
d_call: -
clone_size: -
j_call: TRBJ2-7
v_call: TRBV6-5

cdr3_aa: CASSPRGFGYTF
cdr3_nt: TGTGCCAGCAGTCCGAGGGGGTTTGGCTACACCTTC
d_call: -
clone_size: -
j_call: TRBJ1-2
v_call: TRBV6-5

cdr3_aa: CASSEGQGFGNQPQHF
cdr3_nt: TGTGCCAGCAGTGAAGGACAGGGATTCGGCAATCAGCCCCAGCATTTT
d_call: TRBD1
clone_size: -
j_call: TRBJ1-5
v_call: TRBV6-1

cdr3_aa: CASSRDGGDYGYTF
cdr3_nt: TGCGCCAGCAGCCGGGACGGGGGGGACTATGGCTACACCTTC
d_call: -
clone_size: -
j_call: TRBJ1-2
v_call: TRBV5-1

cdr3_aa: CASSLDRINSPLHF
cdr3_nt: TGTGCCAGCAGCTTAGACAGAATTAATTCACCCCTCCACTTT
d_call: -
clone_size: -
j_call: TRBJ1-6
v_call: TRBV7-8

cdr3_aa: CASSLGSWGQVSDTQYF
cdr3_nt: TGTGCCAGCAGTTTGGGAAGTTGGGGACAGGTATCAGATACGCAGTATTTT
d_call: TRBD1
clone_size: -
j_call: TRBJ2-3
v_call: TRBV28

cdr3_aa: CATQGGYNQPQHF
cdr3_nt: TGTGCCACCCAGGGGGGTTACAATCAGCCCCAGCATTTT
d_call: TRBD1
clone_size: few
j_call: TRBJ1-5
v_call: TRBV28

cdr3_aa: CASSEGQVSYEQYF
cdr3_nt: TGTGCCAGCAGTGAAGGACAGGTCTCCTACGAGCAGTACTTC
d_call: TRBD1
clone_size: -
j_call: TRBJ2-7
v_call: TRBV28

cdr3_aa: CASSSTGETEAFF
cdr3_nt: TGTGCCAGCAGCTCAACAGGGGAAACTGAAGCTTTCTTT
d_call: TRBD1
clone_size: few
j_call: TRBJ1-1
v_call: TRBV7-3

cdr3_aa: CASSFLGGRGNYGYTF
cdr3_nt: TGTGCCAGCAGTTTCCTGGGAGGGAGAGGTAACTATGGCTACACCTTC
d_call: -
clone_size: -
j_call: TRBJ1-2
v_call: TRBV6-5

cdr3_aa: CASSLDQVNYGYTF
cdr3_nt: TGCGCCAGCAGCTTGGACCAGGTTAACTATGGCTACACCTTC
d_call: -
clone_size: -
j_call: TRBJ1-2
v_call: TRBV5-1

cdr3_aa: CASSASGTGVYNEQFF
cdr3_nt: TGTGCCAGCAGTGCCTCCGGGACAGGGGTCTACAATGAGCAGTTCTTC
d_call: TRBD1
clone_size: -
j_call: TRBJ2-1
v_call: TRBV28

cdr3_aa: CASSYDAGRNYEQYF
cdr3_nt: TGTGCCAGCAGTTACGACGCGGGGCGAAACTACGAGCAGTACTTC
d_call: -
clone_size: -
j_call: TRBJ2-7
v_call: TRBV6-2/TRBV6-3

cdr3_aa: CASSALLTSGVETQYF
cdr3_nt: TGTGCCAGCAGTGCCCTCCTTACTAGCGGGGTGGAGACCCAGTACTTC
d_call: TRBD2
clone_size: -
j_call: TRBJ2-5
v_call: TRBV6-1

cdr3_aa: CASSHSGGEQFF
cdr3_nt: TGTGCCAGCAGCCACTCTGGAGGTGAGCAGTTCTTC
d_call: -
clone_size: many
j_call: TRBJ2-1
v_call: TRBV3-1/TRBV3-2

cdr3_aa: CATSRDRGLGNTIYF
cdr3_nt: TGTGCCACCAGCAGGGACAGGGGCCTTGGAAACACCATATATTTT
d_call: TRBD1
clone_size: -
j_call: TRBJ1-3
v_call: TRBV15

cdr3_aa: CAISESLDREAFF
cdr3_nt: TGTGCCATCAGTGAGTCGCTGGACAGAGAAGCTTTCTTT
d_call: -
clone_size: few
j_call: TRBJ1-1
v_call: TRBV10-3

cdr3_aa: CASSQGRTYGYTF
cdr3_nt: TGTGCCAGCAGCCAAGGTAGAACCTATGGCTACACCTTC
d_call: -
clone_size: few
j_call: TRBJ1-2
v_call: TRBV14